These 22 T cell receptor beta chains were sequenced from one sample in a study of blood T cell repertoires in COVID-19. The repertoire was sequenced with immunoSEQ multiplex PCR; TCRdb's copy has only in-frame clones and lacks some. This sample carries 35,000 to 40,000 clones, 87% of them seen once, and the ten largest clones take more than 7%. The sequencing input was peripheral blood. The origin of the receptors is a human donor in a cohort sampled during active COVID-19.

Within the sample, this clone is medium-sized (0.01 to 0.1%). A read error may account for a junction end that differs from germline. The J gene is TRBJ1-6, the V gene TRBV7-7; a weak D match, TRBD1 (5 bases). Germline values: CDR1 SSHAT, CDR2 FNYEAQ (reference sequence). The CDR3 totals 17 residues. The CDR3: CASSPDGSGGYNSPLHF. DNA for the CDR3: TGTGCTAGCAGCCCCGATGGATCCGGGGGGTACAATTCACCCCTCCACTTT.

This clone has a single count. This rearrangement joins TRBV19 to TRBJ2-3; D gene unclear. Trimming removed 3 bases at V and 4 bases at J, with 11 bases between. The germline V gene encodes CDR1 LNHDA and CDR2 SQIVND (reference sequence). The CDR3 totals 14 residues. In DNA form, the CDR3 reads TGTGCCAGTAGTATTCCCGGGTTCCCAGATACGCAGTATTTT. It is translated as CASSIPGFPDTQYF.

This sequence joins TRBV2 and TRBJ2-1; D possibly corresponds to TRBD2 (6 bases). With 7 bases removed from V and 0 bases from J, the gap between germline ends came to 10 bases. CDR1 is SNHLY, CDR2 FYNNEI, per germline. The CDR3 length is 14 residues. CDR3 amino acids: CASTEGSSYNEQFF. CDR3 sequence (DNA): TGTGCCAGCACGGAGGGGAGCTCCTACAATGAGCAGTTCTTC. The full variable domain, completed using reference TRBV2 and TRBJ2-1, is EPEVTQTPSHQVTQMGQEVILRCVPISNHLYFYWYRQILGQKVEFLVSFYNNEISEKSEIFDDQFSVERPDGSNFTLKIRSTKLEDSAMYFCASTEGSSYNEQFFGPGTRLTVL.

The chain recombines TRBV5-5 with TRBJ1-1, with D maybe TRBD1 (5 bases). The length of the CDR3 is 14 residues. V was clipped by 4 bases and J by 5 bases, with 15 bases between them. Germline values: CDR1 SGHKS, CDR2 YYEKEE (reference sequence). The CDR3: CASSGGFDETEAFF. DNA for the CDR3: TGTGCCAGCAGCGGGGGGTTTGACGAAACTGAAGCTTTCTTT.

J is TRBJ1-1 and V is TRBV6-5, with 7 positions matching TRBD1. The trim removed 11 bases at V and 1 base at J, leaving 7 bases unmatched. The germline gives CDR1 MNHEY, CDR2 SVGAGI. This CDR3 region has 13 residues. In DNA, the CDR3 is TGTGCCGGCTCAAGACAGGGGAACACTGAAGCTTTCTTT. It codes for CAGSRQGNTEAFF.

The J gene is TRBJ2-7, the V gene TRBV7-9, with a possible D match to TRBD2 (6 bases). V was cut by 0 bases and J by 2 bases, with 8 bases left in between. Germline V gene data show CDR1 as SEHNR and CDR2 as FQNEAQ (reference sequence). There are 14 residues in the CDR3. In DNA form, the CDR3 reads TGTGCCAGCAGCTTAGCGGGCGGGACCTACGAGCAGTACTTC. This sequence encodes CASSLAGGTYEQYF.

The CDR3 reads CASSLEGQRRSPLHF. As DNA, the CDR3 is TGTGCCAGCAGCCTTGAGGGACAGAGACGTTCACCCCTCCACTTT. The rearrangement links TRBV7-8 to TRBJ1-6; 7 bases line up with TRBD1. Germline V gives CDR1 SGHVS, CDR2 FQNEAQ. This CDR3 region has 15 residues. Germline trimming cut 5 bases from V and 9 bases from J; bases unmatched to any gene: 10. Looking up the rest from reference TRBV7-8 and TRBJ1-6 gives the full variable domain: GAGVSQSPRYKVAKRGQDVALRCDPISGHVSLFWYQQALGQGPEFLTYFQNEAQLDKSGLPSDRFFAERPEGSVSTLKIQRTQQEDSAVYLCASSLEGQRRSPLHFGNGTRLTVT.

The J gene is TRBJ1-2, the V gene TRBV20-1, with a possible D match to TRBD1 (6 bases). CDR3 size: 11 residues. The ends were cut back, 7 bases at V and 5 bases at J, with 11 bases in the middle. Germline V gives CDR1 DFQATT, CDR2 SNEGSKA (reference sequence). For the CDR3, the DNA is TGCAGTGGGGGGGGCTTGTATGGCTACACCTTC. As protein: CSGGGLYGYTF.

The V call is TRBV5-1, the J call TRBJ2-5; D perhaps matches TRBD2 (5 bases). The CDR3 extends over 12 amino acids. CDR1 is SGHRS, CDR2 YFSETQ, per germline. The ends were cut back, 2 bases at V and 7 bases at J, with 9 bases in the middle. CDR3 region: CASSLPRGTQYF. The CDR3 DNA follows: TGCGCCAGCAGCTTACCTCGGGGGACCCAGTACTTC.

The gene calls are TRBV6-5 and TRBJ2-5, with unresolved D. CDR3 length equals 13 residues. V was trimmed by 2 bases and J by 1 base, leaving 5 bases between them. Germline CDR1 MNHEY, CDR2 SVGAGI. CDR3 coding DNA: TGTGCCAGCAGTTACCGTCTCCAAGAGACCCAGTACTTC. Translating gives CASSYRLQETQYF.

The chain carries TRBV7-3 and TRBJ2-5; 8 bases line up with TRBD1. With V trimmed by 4 bases and J by 4 bases, 8 bases remained unmatched. Germline values: CDR1 SGHTA, CDR2 FQGTGA. CDR3 length: 15 amino acids. The DNA for the CDR3 is TGTGCCAGCAGCTCACAGGGGGGACGAGGAGAGACCCAGTACTTC. Its translation: CASSSQGGRGETQYF.

The rearrangement joins TRBV18 to TRBJ1-1; D possibly corresponds to TRBD1 (5 bases). The CDR3 is 14 amino acids. Germline CDR1 and CDR2: KGHSH and LQKENI. V was pared by 5 bases and J by 3 bases, with 13 bases between. CDR3 amino acids: CASSMTDTYTEAFF. DNA for the CDR3: TGTGCCAGCTCAATGACGGACACCTACACTGAAGCTTTCTTT.

CDR3 sequence reads: CASSYGLAGEAFF. The DNA of the CDR3 is TGTGCCAGCAGTTATGGACTAGCGGGAGAGGCGTTCTTC. The chain links TRBV27 to TRBJ2-1; 13 bases match TRBD2. Germline V gives CDR1 MNHEY, CDR2 SMNVEV (reference sequence). J gave up 15 bases and V 4 bases, and 6 bases lay outside the gene matches. The CDR3 loop spans 13 amino acids.

The J gene is TRBJ2-2, the V gene TRBV5-4, with D unclear. The CDR3 consists of 15 residues. The germline V gene has CDR1 SGHNT and CDR2 YYREEE (reference sequence). Trimming left V 4 bases short and J 0 bases short, with 10 bases between. CDR3 region: CASSRNTANTGELFF. The DNA for the CDR3 is TGTGCCAGCAGCCGGAATACAGCGAACACCGGGGAGCTGTTTTTT.

This rearrangement joins TRBV5-6 to TRBJ2-2; D gene ambiguous. The germline CDR1 and CDR2 sequences are SGHDT and YYEEEE. This CDR3 spans 16 amino acids. V was cut by 1 base and J by 3 bases, with 13 bases left in between. The CDR3 region has the DNA TGTGCCAGCAGCTTGTTTTTCAGGTCCTACACCGGGGAGCTGTTTTTT. Encoded protein: CASSLFFRSYTGELFF.

The chain links TRBV5-1 to TRBJ2-7; 14 bases fit TRBD2. Germline-derived CDR1 and CDR2 are SGHRS and YFSETQ. CDR3 length equals 14 residues. V lost 3 bases and J lost 8; bases outside the gene matches: 4. The CDR3 protein is CASSSGLAGAQQYF. CDR3 in DNA: TGCGCCAGCAGCTCGGGACTAGCGGGGGCACAGCAGTACTTC.

The chain couples TRBV6-5 to TRBJ2-1; TRBD2 matches 12 bases. The germline CDR1 and CDR2 sequences are MNHEY and SVGAGI. Germline trimming cut 5 bases from V and 6 bases from J; bases unmatched to any gene: 5. CDR3 length: 15 amino acids. The CDR3 region is CASSIGLAGSNEQFF. The CDR3 nucleotides are TGTGCCAGCAGTATAGGACTAGCGGGAAGCAATGAGCAGTTCTTC.

V and J are TRBV7-3 and TRBJ2-3; D ambiguous. V was shortened by 5 bases and J by 4 bases, with 16 bases between the two germline ends. The CDR3 sequence is 15 residues long. Germline V gives CDR1 SGHTA, CDR2 FQGTGA. The CDR3: CASSPDVARSDTQYF. CDR3 nucleotides: TGTGCCAGCAGCCCTGATGTCGCGCGCTCAGATACGCAGTATTTT.

This clone turned up a few times. The rearrangement links TRBV15 to TRBJ2-1, with 14 bases aligning to TRBD2. The germline V gene has CDR1 LNHNV and CDR2 YYDKDF (reference sequence). CDR3 length equals 16 residues. The J segment lost 11 bases and the V segment lost 1 base, leaving 7 bases of the junction unmatched. The CDR3 sequence is CATSRGGTSGRGKQFF. The CDR3 coding sequence is TGTGCCACCAGCAGAGGCGGGACTAGCGGGAGAGGGAAGCAGTTCTTC.

This clone was seen only once. The same CDR3 can be traced to other DNA sequences in this sample. The rearrangement joins TRBV7-9 to TRBJ2-5, with D hard to call. V shed 3 bases and J shed 1 base, with 9 bases lying between them. The CDR3 extends over 14 amino acids. The V gene's germline CDR1 is SEHNR and CDR2 FQNEAQ (reference sequence). Written as DNA, the CDR3 is TGTGCCAGCAGCTTCGAGGCAATCCAAGAGACCCAGTACTTC. This translates into CASSFEAIQETQYF.

This chain links TRBV28 with TRBJ2-5, with no clear D. Trimming removed 1 base at V and 0 bases at J, with 12 bases between. The CDR3 spans 16 residues. Germline assignment: CDR1 MDHEN and CDR2 SYDVKM. The chain's CDR3 is CASSLSTVRYQETQYF. CDR3 in DNA: TGTGCCAGCAGTTTATCAACAGTCCGGTACCAAGAGACCCAGTACTTC.

The chain links TRBV2 to TRBJ2-7, with a tentative D call TRBD1 (7 bases). The length of the CDR3 is 18 residues. V was clipped by 0 bases and J by 6 bases, with 24 bases between them. Germline CDR1 SNHLY, CDR2 FYNNEI. The CDR3 loop is CASSEAQGIRGITGEQYF. CDR3 in DNA: TGTGCCAGCAGTGAAGCACAGGGGATACGGGGGATTACCGGCGAGCAGTACTTC.